The TCR beta chain under discussion was sequenced for a study of T cells in localized non-small cell lung cancer. Unmatched junction bases numbered 13, after V lost 1 base and J lost 12 bases. CDR1 is SGHRS, CDR2 YFSETQ, per germline. The CDR3 totals 16 residues. As regards this clone: What it binds is unknown.

Whole-study findings and limits: Multi-region tumor sequencing was not done, so intratumor heterogeneity could not be excluded.

Sequencing used immunoSEQ multiplex PCR; TCRdb keeps in-frame clones, though not all of them. The data show fewer than 40,000 clones, approximately 72% seen once. J is TRBJ2-1 and V is TRBV5-1, with 10 positions matching TRBD1. The source was peripheral blood, collected before any cancer treatment. This sequence originates from a male donor older than 55 with stage II squamous cell lung carcinoma. CDR3 in amino acids: CASSLQGGQGDAMQFF. The CDR3 region has the DNA TGCGCCAGCAGCTTGCAAGGTGGACAGGGGGATGCGATGCAGTTCTTC.